A selection of T cell receptor beta chains follows, all from one sample in a study of T cells in Graves' hyperthyroidism and ophthalmopathy. TCRdb reanalysed the multiplex PCR reads using MiXCR and keeps one entry per CDR3 protein. The table lists nearly 250,000 distinct CDR3 sequences, about 16% of them singletons. Sequencing used blood. The receptors stem from a young woman with Graves' ophthalmopathy. Both conserved end residues are trimmed from each CDR3. Each record gives: CDR3 protein, J gene, V gene.

ASSPAGKETQY,TRBJ2-5,TRBV18
ASSTRTEAEVY,TRBJ1-3,TRBV5-8
ASNPTVRTSGGALYEQY,TRBJ2-7,TRBV28
SASGTSGNSYEQY,TRBJ2-7,TRBV20-1
ASRRSEGNDYGYT,TRBJ1-2,TRBV11-2
SARDQGKGGSYEQY,TRBJ2-7,TRBV20-1
ASSGGRGTGGGEQF,TRBJ2-1,TRBV2
ASSTSGRSNQPQH,TRBJ1-5,TRBV19
ASSLGGDTEAF,TRBJ1-1,TRBV7-8
SAISGSLTGELF,TRBJ2-2,TRBV20-1
ASRAGGGGYNEQF,TRBJ2-1,TRBV25-1
ASRLDRAQETQY,TRBJ2-5,TRBV7-9
ASRNRDLGQETQY,TRBJ2-5,TRBV2
ASSRSGPAGREQF,TRBJ2-1,TRBV3-1
ASSEPTGNYEQY,TRBJ2-7,TRBV2
ASRMSGRTETQY,TRBJ2-5,TRBV12-3/TRBV12-4
ASSYLDGETISAYT,TRBJ1-2,TRBV28
ASSNIQGENEQF,TRBJ2-1,TRBV19
ASSELGVTEVDTQY,TRBJ2-3,TRBV10-1
ASSLPDGKGYT,TRBJ1-2,TRBV5-1
ASSRLTSGGYNEQF,TRBJ2-1,TRBV14
SAAGTEFSYGYT,TRBJ1-2,TRBV20-1
ASSRNGNTEAF,TRBJ1-1,TRBV19
ASSGLRTSGGNTDTQY,TRBJ2-3,TRBV2
ASHEWGQGNNEQF,TRBJ2-1,TRBV19
ASSQDLMEAFEQF,TRBJ2-1,TRBV4-2
AIGKSPSNSPLH,TRBJ1-6,TRBV10-3
ASSLSGTPSNQPQH,TRBJ1-5,TRBV18
ASKKAGYEQY,TRBJ2-7,TRBV2
AWSVLNGNTEAF,TRBJ1-1,TRBV30
ASSESLRGSPLH,TRBJ1-6,TRBV10-1
ASSPGTSGTQY,TRBJ2-5,TRBV27
ASSRPGAGANVLT,TRBJ2-6,TRBV11-1
ASSLQRSSGRFEQF,TRBJ2-1,TRBV25-1
ASSITGSGEQF,TRBJ2-1,TRBV19
ASSLRQFTSYNSPLH,TRBJ1-6,TRBV27
SAQSDLHTDTQY,TRBJ2-3,TRBV20-1
ASSLDRGLGGYT,TRBJ1-2,TRBV11-2
SVEDGGRWYGYT,TRBJ1-2,TRBV29-1
ASSFGGLNYNEQF,TRBJ2-1,TRBV28
ASSKGGGEQF,TRBJ2-1,TRBV7-8
ASSHGLGGMTEAF,TRBJ1-1,TRBV7-9
ASSLNGGSGGAGSYEQY,TRBJ2-7,TRBV11-2